Shown below are 28 T cell receptor beta chains from a single sample sequenced in a study of shared clonotypes between healthy human individuals. Repertoires were generated with immunoSEQ multiplex PCR, while TCRdb's copy carries only in-frame clones and drops some. The sample carries over 2,000,000 clones, 85% to 95% recorded once. Terminally differentiated effector memory CD45RA+ cells were excluded from the naive CD8 cells, which were CD45RO-negative and positively selected for CCR7. Specimen: naive CD8+ T cells from PBMCs. The receptors stem from a man between 18 and 35 years old in good health. Some clones in this sample may be carry-over from other donors' samples.

This clone was seen just once. This chain joins TRBV9 and TRBJ2-5; 11 bases map to TRBD2. Germline V gives CDR1 SGDLS, CDR2 YYNGEE. The CDR3 loop spans 19 amino acids. Germline trimming cut 0 bases from V and 4 bases from J; bases unmatched to any gene: 14. CDR3: CASSVDKGLAEEFGETQYF. The DNA of the CDR3 is TGTGCCAGCAGCGTAGATAAGGGACTAGCGGAGGAGTTTGGAGAGACCCAGTACTTC.

This chain links TRBV5-1 with TRBJ2-1; TRBD2 agrees at 13 bases. CDR1 is SGHRS and CDR2 is YFSETQ in the germline V gene. Losses at the gene ends were 4 bases for V and 7 bases for J; bases not matched to a gene: 11. This CDR3 is 17 amino acids long. CDR3 sequence reads: CASSERTSGRVGNEQFF. CDR3 nucleotides: TGCGCCAGCAGCGAAAGGACTAGCGGGAGAGTGGGTAATGAGCAGTTCTTC. The full variable domain, its missing parts supplied by reference TRBV5-1 and TRBJ2-1, is KAGVTQTPRYLIKTRGQQVTLSCSPISGHRSVSWYQQTPGQGLQFLFEYFSETQRNKGNFPGRFSGRQFSNSRSEMNVSTLELGDSALYLCASSERTSGRVGNEQFFGPGTRLTVL.

This sequence joins TRBV28 and TRBJ1-2, with D hard to call. V was cut by 7 bases and J by 8 bases, with 20 bases left in between. Per the germline V gene, CDR1 is MDHEN and CDR2 is SYDVKM. The CDR3 is 14 amino acids. In DNA form, the CDR3 reads TGTGCCAGCACTCACCCCGACCGTTTAATAGGCTACACCTTC. Its protein product is CASTHPDRLIGYTF.

This clone was recorded once. The chain has TRBV19 and TRBJ2-2, with D possibly called TRBD1 or TRBD2 (5 bases each). Between the trimmed V and J ends, which lost 7 bases and 4 bases, there was a span of 19 bases. Germline V CDR1 and CDR2: LNHDA, SQIVND (reference sequence). CDR3 length: 16 amino acids. The CDR3 spells CASNGRGQLTTGELFF. The DNA for the CDR3 is TGTGCCAGTAACGGTCGGGGCCAACTAACCACCGGGGAGCTGTTTTTT.

This rearrangement joins TRBV27 to TRBJ2-5; 8 bases fit TRBD1. CDR3 length: 18 amino acids. Trimming cost V 4 bases and J 3 bases; bases outside gene matches: 16. Germline V gives CDR1 MNHEY, CDR2 SMNVEV (reference sequence). In DNA, the CDR3 is TGTGCCAGCAGTTATACCGCAGGGGGCTATAGGGTCGAAGAGACCCAGTACTTC. This translates into CASSYTAGGYRVEETQYF.

With respect to this clone: This specimen includes other DNA sequences encoding the same CDR3. The chain combines TRBV7-2 with TRBJ2-5; 7 nucleotides align to TRBD1. Germline lookup yields CDR1 SGHTA and CDR2 FQGNSA. V was clipped by 2 bases and J by 4 bases; unmatched bases: 1. The CDR3 consists of 13 residues. CDR3 in amino acids: CASSLRGRETQYF. The CDR3 coding sequence is TGTGCCAGCAGCTTAAGGGGGCGAGAGACCCAGTACTTC.

The CDR3 DNA reads TGTGCCAGCAGCTCGCTCTACAGGGGAGAGGGACAAGAGACCCAGTACTTC. It translates to CASSSLYRGEGQETQYF. V gene TRBV7-9 combines with J gene TRBJ2-5; 7 bases map to TRBD1. The CDR3 has 17 amino acids. In germline, CDR1 is SEHNR, CDR2 FQNEAQ (reference sequence). With V trimmed by 4 bases and J by 2 bases, 13 bases remained unmatched.

The chain uses TRBV2 and TRBJ1-4; D not resolved. Trimming removed 6 bases from V and 8 bases from J, with 13 bases in between. The CDR3 is 13 amino acids. Germline CDR1 SNHLY, CDR2 FYNNEI. The CDR3 sequence: CASSPPGREKLFF. CDR3 bases: TGTGCCAGCAGCCCACCCGGGCGAGAAAAACTGTTTTTT.

The CDR3 DNA reads TGTGCCAGTAGAGCACAGGGGATGAACACTGAAGCTTTCTTT. Translation: CASRAQGMNTEAFF. This sequence joins TRBV19 and TRBJ1-1; 7 bases agree with TRBD1. The CDR3 length is 14 residues. Germline trimming cut 6 bases from V and 0 bases from J; bases unmatched to any gene: 4. From germline, CDR1 is LNHDA and CDR2 SQIVND (reference sequence). The full variable domain, completed using reference TRBV19 and TRBJ1-1, is DGGITQSPKYLFRKEGQNVTLSCEQNLNHDAMYWYRQDPGQGLRLIYYSQIVNDFQKGDIAEGYSVSREKKESFPLTVTSAQKNPTAFYLCASRAQGMNTEAFFGQGTRLTVV.

The gene calls are TRBV27 and TRBJ1-2, with D possibly being TRBD1 (5 bases). This CDR3 is 14 amino acids long. The V end lost 3 bases, the J end lost 6 bases, and 14 bases lay between the germline ends. Germline V gene lookup returns CDR1 MNHEY and CDR2 SMNVEV (reference sequence). CDR3 DNA: TGTGCCAGCAGTTTGGGACCCCTTGGCGATGGCTACACCTTC. Residues: CASSLGPLGDGYTF.

V gene TRBV4-2 combines with J gene TRBJ2-2; TRBD2 aligns across 9 bases. From germline, CDR1 is LGHNA and CDR2 YNFKEQ. The CDR3 is 17 residues long. V gave up 4 bases and J gave up 1 base; unmatched junction bases: 7. CDR3 amino acids: CASSPRSSGMNTGELFF. The CDR3 DNA reads as TGTGCCAGCAGCCCGCGCTCTAGCGGGATGAACACCGGGGAGCTGTTTTTT.

The chain combines TRBV19 with TRBJ1-2; D possibly corresponds to TRBD1 (6 bases). Trimming left V 10 bases short and J 1 base short, with 13 bases between. The germline V gene has CDR1 LNHDA and CDR2 SQIVND (reference sequence). CDR3 length: 13 amino acids. The CDR3, as DNA: TGTGCCACCCAGGACAGACTTAACTATGGCTACACCTTC. Amino acids: CATQDRLNYGYTF.

The chain carries TRBV6-4 and TRBJ1-2; 9 bases agree with TRBD1. V lost 4 bases, J lost 3 bases, and 6 bases stayed unmatched. The germline gives CDR1 MRHNA, CDR2 SNTAGT. This CDR3 has 15 amino acids. CDR3 residues: CASSASGQGYYGYTF. CDR3 DNA: TGTGCCAGCAGTGCGTCGGGACAGGGCTACTATGGCTACACCTTC.

This chain's CDR3 is CAWDGREGPEQYF. In DNA, the CDR3 is TGTGCCTGGGATGGGCGGGAGGGCCCCGAGCAGTACTTC. The chain links TRBV30 to TRBJ2-7, with 9 bases identical to TRBD2. The CDR3 is 13 residues long. Germline assignment: CDR1 GTSNPN and CDR2 SVGIG (reference sequence). Germline trimming cut 5 bases from V and 6 bases from J; bases unmatched to any gene: 8.

This rearrangement joins TRBV7-9 to TRBJ1-5; D is possibly TRBD1 (6 bases). V was shortened by 1 base and J by 3 bases, with 13 bases between the two germline ends. The CDR3 runs 16 residues. The germline CDR1 and CDR2 sequences are SEHNR and FQNEAQ (reference sequence). The CDR3 is CASSLGGLLPNQPQHF. DNA of the CDR3: TGTGCCAGCAGCTTAGGGGGGCTCCTTCCCAATCAGCCCCAGCATTTT.

The sample holds one count of this clone. V is TRBV7-8 and J is TRBJ1-2; tentatively, D is TRBD1 (6 bases). CDR1 and CDR2 (germline): SGHVS, FQNEAQ. This CDR3 is built from 15 residues. The V and J ends lost 0 bases and 5 bases respectively, with 13 bases between them. The CDR3 DNA reads as TGTGCCAGCAGCTTAGCATTTGGGGGGCATTATGGCTACACCTTC. Encoded protein: CASSLAFGGHYGYTF.

This clone was seen just once. The chain is built from TRBV4-1 and TRBJ1-5; D is undetermined. The germline V and J ends were trimmed by 8 bases and 0 bases, with 14 bases remaining between them. Per germline, CDR1 MGHRA and CDR2 YSYEKL. The CDR3 sequence is 15 residues long. The CDR3 spells CASHPGIYSNQPQHF. Written as DNA, the CDR3 is TGCGCCAGCCACCCGGGGATTTATAGCAATCAGCCCCAGCATTTT.

This clone has just one count. The rearrangement links TRBV27 to TRBJ2-1, with 11 bases lining up with TRBD2. Germline values: CDR1 MNHEY, CDR2 SMNVEV (reference sequence). V shed 4 bases and J 7 bases; nucleotides not matched to a gene: 6. The CDR3 has 15 residues. The CDR3: CASSSIAGGDNEQFF. Here the CDR3 DNA reads TGTGCCAGCAGTTCTATAGCGGGAGGGGATAATGAGCAGTTCTTC.

This chain links TRBV28 with TRBJ2-1; D may be TRBD2 (6 bases). Germline loops: CDR1 MDHEN, CDR2 SYDVKM. CDR3 length: 13 amino acids. Between the trimmed V and J ends, which lost 7 bases and 2 bases, there was a span of 9 bases. CDR3 sequence: CASIGRTYNEQFF. The CDR3 nucleotides are TGTGCCAGCATAGGGAGGACCTACAATGAGCAGTTCTTC.

With respect to this clone: The same CDR3 is also encoded by other DNA sequences in this sample. The rearrangement joins TRBV7-3 to TRBJ2-7; the D call may be TRBD1 or TRBD2 (5 bases each). Trimming shortened V by 2 bases and J by 4 bases, and 15 bases separated the two germline ends. There are 15 residues in the CDR3. Germline CDR1 reads SGHTA; CDR2 reads FQGTGA. The CDR3, as DNA: TGTGCCAGCAGCTTAGGGCAGGGACCGGGGTACGAGCAGTACTTC. This codes for CASSLGQGPGYEQYF.

The V and J genes are TRBV5-5 and TRBJ2-7; maybe TRBD1 (6 bases). The V end lost 4 bases, the J end lost 5 bases, and 19 bases lay between the germline ends. Germline V lookup: CDR1 SGHKS, CDR2 YYEKEE (reference sequence). The CDR3 runs 15 residues. CDR3 in DNA: TGTGCCAGCAGCCCCCCTCCAGGGGATGGCGACGAGCAGTACTTC. It yields the protein CASSPPPGDGDEQYF.

The J gene is TRBJ1-1, the V gene TRBV7-9, with D possibly matching TRBD1 (6 bases). In germline, CDR1 is SEHNR, CDR2 FQNEAQ (reference sequence). The CDR3 spans 16 residues. The V end lost 1 base, the J end lost 6 bases, and 18 bases lay between the germline ends. The CDR3 reads CASSLVGGTGNAEAFF. In DNA form, the CDR3 reads TGTGCCAGCAGCTTAGTAGGGGGGACGGGTAACGCTGAAGCTTTCTTT. The whole variable domain, remainder taken from reference TRBV7-9 and TRBJ1-1, is DTGVSQNPRHKITKRGQNVTFRCDPISEHNRLYWYRQTLGQGPEFLTYFQNEAQLEKSRLLSDRFSAERPKGSFSTLEIQRTEQGDSAMYLCASSLVGGTGNAEAFFGQGTRLTVV.

This clone was counted a few times. The chain links TRBV29-1 to TRBJ2-1; 7 bases map to TRBD1. The CDR3 has 14 amino acids. V lost 3 bases and J lost 3; bases outside the gene matches: 5. CDR1 is SQVTM and CDR2 is ANQGSEA in the germline V gene. CDR3 DNA sequence: TGCAGCGTTGAGGGGACAGATGGCTACAATGAGCAGTTCTTC. Residues: CSVEGTDGYNEQFF.

The V and J genes are TRBV11-2 and TRBJ1-1; D is unclear. The CDR3 consists of 15 residues. The germline V gene has CDR1 SGHAT and CDR2 FQNNGV. Trimming removed 7 bases at V and 1 base at J, with 16 bases between. CDR3 region: CASTPLNDWNTEAFF. The CDR3 DNA follows: TGTGCCAGCACCCCGTTAAATGACTGGAACACTGAAGCTTTCTTT.

The chain employs TRBV4-2 and TRBJ2-1, with D perhaps matching TRBD2 (5 bases). CDR1 and CDR2 (germline): LGHNA, YNFKEQ. Between the trimmed V and J ends, which lost 0 bases and 7 bases, there was a span of 13 bases. The CDR3 runs to 15 residues. The CDR3 sequence: CASSQDGDPGNEQFF. The CDR3 coding sequence is TGTGCCAGCAGCCAAGATGGGGATCCGGGGAATGAGCAGTTCTTC.

The gene calls are TRBV6-1 and TRBJ2-3; the match to TRBD2 covers 11 bases. The germline V gene has CDR1 MNHNS and CDR2 SASEGT. This CDR3 comprises 17 residues. The trim removed 0 bases at V and 0 bases at J, leaving 2 bases unmatched. The CDR3 loop is CASSEAGTSGSTDTQYF. DNA for the CDR3: TGTGCCAGCAGTGAAGCGGGGACTAGCGGTAGCACAGATACGCAGTATTTT.

This sequence joins TRBV28 and TRBJ2-7; 8 bases are shared with TRBD2. V gave up 7 bases and J gave up 6 bases; unmatched junction bases: 8. Germline V lookup: CDR1 MDHEN, CDR2 SYDVKM. This CDR3 has 13 residues. The CDR3 spells CASTRRGGREQYF. CDR3 nucleotide sequence: TGTGCCAGCACACGTCGGGGGGGCCGCGAGCAGTACTTC.

The chain combines TRBV2 with TRBJ1-4; 9 bases are shared with TRBD1. V dropped 4 bases and J dropped 6; count of bases not matched to a gene: 9. The CDR3 extends over 16 amino acids. Germline V lookup: CDR1 SNHLY, CDR2 FYNNEI. CDR3 loop: CASSALQGALHEKLFF. DNA for the CDR3: TGTGCCAGCAGTGCCTTACAGGGGGCACTCCATGAAAAACTGTTTTTT.